This T cell receptor (beta chain) was observed in a study of blood T cell repertoires in COVID-19 (dated by TCRdb to 2019 to 2021). Study-level background: Samples from collaborators originated in the United States, Italy and Spain and spanned both the acute and convalescent phases of COVID-19. The material from the prospective study consisted of cDNA or gDNA derived from T cells, B-cell-depleted T cells, or PBMCs. Deeply sampled blood TCRbeta repertoires from subjects exposed to, actively infected with, or recovered from COVID-19 were included in the dataset. The samples were drawn from the first 160 participants of the ongoing ImmuneRACE study and from 950 to 1,500 subjects provided by 6 global collaborators. The sample metadata nearly always contained a de-identified subject ID, COVID-19 status, age in years and sex. The repertoires were made available in a free public database intended to serve as a resource for research on the immune response to SARS-CoV-2. HLA class I and class II types, where available, came from metadata supplied by the sample provider rather than from assay-based typing. The investigation overall reported the following: Clinical and demographic metadata were provided uncurated, with the amount varying by source and participant.

The immunoSEQ Assay, a bias-controlled multiplex PCR, was used to amplify TCRbeta CDR3 regions from genomic DNA. In the source study's methods: Within the assay, amplification of reference gene primers was used to estimate how many nucleated cells each sample contained. To quantify the absolute abundance of each unique TCRbeta CDR3 rearrangement, sequence reads were collapsed and filtered. For each sample, productive Simpson clonality was calculated as the square root of Simpson's diversity index across productive rearrangements. Here the immuneACCESS table is served through TCRdb, limited to in-frame sequences with V and J called. Missing clones are a known gap in these copies; in checked studies unresolved V genes cover under half, and the rest lacks a known reason. V and J calls and clone size follow that table, whereas D and trimming were derived from the DNA. The sample includes 400,000 to 450,000 clones, with about 87% observed a single time. About 0.91% of the sample lies in the top ten.

The CDR3 goes from the cysteine to the phenylalanine over 13 residues. Only the CDR3 portion is preserved as DNA: 39 bases, with reading frame beginning at the first base. From the germline V gene, CDR1 is MNHEY and CDR2 is SVGAGI. The V end loses 6 bases and the J end loses 7 bases, and a stretch of 10 bases separates them. At one collaborating source in Seattle, patients were enrolled during active infection and were followed longitudinally through the course of disease. Collaborating institutions collected whole blood in K2EDTA tubes following their own protocols. For TCRbeta analysis, collaborators shipped samples as frozen whole blood, isolated PBMCs, or DNA extracted from either of those sample types. To note about this clone: Its specific antigen is unknown. Base qualities were left out, and no much larger clone turns up one base away.

Specimen: peripheral blood. This clonotype was sampled from a man younger than 30 with COVID-19, enrolled during active disease. The V and J genes are TRBV6-5 and TRBJ1-6; the D segment cannot be called with confidence. The CDR3 protein: CASSTEENSPLHF. In nucleotides, the sequence is TGTGCCAGCAGCACAGAAGAAAATTCACCCCTCCACTTT.